What follows describes a single T cell receptor beta chain. The CDR3 has 16 residues. In germline, CDR1 is MRHNA, CDR2 SNTAGT. V was shortened by 4 bases and J by 0 bases, with 12 bases between the two germline ends. The protocol was immunoSEQ multiplex PCR, while the TCRdb copy is restricted to in-frame clones and leaves out a portion. The table lists some 500,000 clones, about 89% of them singletons. The data belong to a study of blood T cell repertoires in COVID-19. Study background: Donors in the United States, Italy and Spain gave samples during acute or convalescent COVID-19.

The chain combines TRBV6-4 with TRBJ1-4, with D perhaps TRBD1 (6 bases). The source of this sequence is a woman aged 45-65 years with COVID-19, enrolled during active disease. Sequenced sample: peripheral blood. The chain's CDR3 is CASSVDRFATNEKLFF. The CDR3 region has the DNA TGTGCCAGCAGTGTGGACAGATTTGCAACTAATGAAAAACTGTTTTTT.